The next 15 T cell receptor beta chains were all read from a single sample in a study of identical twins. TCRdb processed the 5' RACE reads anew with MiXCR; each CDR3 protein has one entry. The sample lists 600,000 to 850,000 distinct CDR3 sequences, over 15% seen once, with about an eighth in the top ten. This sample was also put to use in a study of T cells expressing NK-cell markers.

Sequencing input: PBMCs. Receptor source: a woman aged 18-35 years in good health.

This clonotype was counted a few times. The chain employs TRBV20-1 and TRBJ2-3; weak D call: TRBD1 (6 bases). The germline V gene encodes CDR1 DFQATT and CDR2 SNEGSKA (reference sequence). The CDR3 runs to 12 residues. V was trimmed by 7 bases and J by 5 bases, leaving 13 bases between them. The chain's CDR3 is CSVNQGRDTQYF. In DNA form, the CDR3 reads TGCAGTGTCAACCAGGGGAGAGATACGCAGTATTTT.

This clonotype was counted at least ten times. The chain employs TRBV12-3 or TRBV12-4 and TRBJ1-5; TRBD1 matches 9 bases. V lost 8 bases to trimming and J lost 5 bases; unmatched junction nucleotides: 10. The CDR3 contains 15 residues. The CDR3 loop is CASGGWDRADQPQHF. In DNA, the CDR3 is TGTGCCAGCGGGGGATGGGACAGGGCGGATCAGCCCCAGCATTTT.

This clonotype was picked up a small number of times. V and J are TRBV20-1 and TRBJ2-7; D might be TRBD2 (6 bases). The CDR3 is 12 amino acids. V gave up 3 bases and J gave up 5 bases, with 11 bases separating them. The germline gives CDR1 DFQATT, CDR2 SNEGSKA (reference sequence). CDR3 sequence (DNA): TGCAGTGCTAGGGACTATTCGCACGAGCAGTACTTC. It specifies CSARDYSHEQYF.

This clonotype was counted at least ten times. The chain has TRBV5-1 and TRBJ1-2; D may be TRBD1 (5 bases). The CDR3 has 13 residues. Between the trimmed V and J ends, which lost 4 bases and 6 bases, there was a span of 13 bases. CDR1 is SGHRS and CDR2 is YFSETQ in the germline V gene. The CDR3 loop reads CASSSGDGHGYTF. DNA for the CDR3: TGCGCCAGCAGCAGTGGGGACGGTCATGGCTACACCTTC.

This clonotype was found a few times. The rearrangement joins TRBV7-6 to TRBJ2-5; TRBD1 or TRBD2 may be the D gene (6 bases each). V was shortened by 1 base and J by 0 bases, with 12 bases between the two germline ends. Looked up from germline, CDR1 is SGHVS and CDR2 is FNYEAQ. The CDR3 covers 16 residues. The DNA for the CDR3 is TGTGCCAGCAGCTTAGGGGGGGCCCTGTACCAAGAGACCCAGTACTTC. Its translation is CASSLGGALYQETQYF.

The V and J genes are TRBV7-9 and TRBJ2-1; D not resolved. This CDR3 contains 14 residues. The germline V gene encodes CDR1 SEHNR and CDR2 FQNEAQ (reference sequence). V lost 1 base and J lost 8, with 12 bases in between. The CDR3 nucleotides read TGTGCCAGCAGCTTAGGAGGAAACTTGGATGAGCAGTTCTTC. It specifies CASSLGGNLDEQFF. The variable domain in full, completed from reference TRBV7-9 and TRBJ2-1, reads DTGVSQNPRHKITKRGQNVTFRCDPISEHNRLYWYRQTLGQGPEFLTYFQNEAQLEKSRLLSDRFSAERPKGSFSTLEIQRTEQGDSAMYLCASSLGGNLDEQFFGPGTRLTVL.

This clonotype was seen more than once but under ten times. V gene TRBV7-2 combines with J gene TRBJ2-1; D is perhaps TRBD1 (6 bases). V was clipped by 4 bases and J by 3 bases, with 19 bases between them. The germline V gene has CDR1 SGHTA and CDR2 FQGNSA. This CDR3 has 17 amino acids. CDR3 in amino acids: CASSSGDAWTDYNEQFF. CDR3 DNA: TGTGCCAGCAGCTCAGGGGATGCCTGGACGGACTACAATGAGCAGTTCTTC.

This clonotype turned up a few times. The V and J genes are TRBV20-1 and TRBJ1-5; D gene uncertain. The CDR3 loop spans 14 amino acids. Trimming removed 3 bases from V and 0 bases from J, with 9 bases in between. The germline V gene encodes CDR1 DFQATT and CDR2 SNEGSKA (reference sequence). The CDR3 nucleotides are TGCAGTGCTAGGGGAGGAAATAGCAATCAGCCCCAGCATTTT. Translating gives CSARGGNSNQPQHF.

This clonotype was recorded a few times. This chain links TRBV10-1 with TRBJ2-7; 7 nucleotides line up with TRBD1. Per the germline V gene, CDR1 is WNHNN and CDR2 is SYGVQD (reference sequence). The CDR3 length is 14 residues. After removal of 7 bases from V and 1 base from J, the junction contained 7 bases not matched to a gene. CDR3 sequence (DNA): TGCGCCAGCACCGCAGACAGGGCGTCCTACGAGCAGTACTTC. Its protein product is CASTADRASYEQYF.

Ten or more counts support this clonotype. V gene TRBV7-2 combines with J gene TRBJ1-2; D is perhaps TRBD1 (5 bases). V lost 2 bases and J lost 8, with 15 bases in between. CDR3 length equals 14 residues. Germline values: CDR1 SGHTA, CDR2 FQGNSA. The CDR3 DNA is TGTGCCAGCAGCTTACGAGTGGGGGAGGGAGGCTACACCTTC. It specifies CASSLRVGEGGYTF.

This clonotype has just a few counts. The CDR3 sequence: CASSRILAGGPYNEQFF. CDR3 nucleotides: TGTGCCAGCAGTCGTATTCTAGCGGGGGGACCTTACAATGAGCAGTTCTTC. The J gene is TRBJ2-1, the V gene TRBV6-1; 11 bases line up with TRBD2. The V gene end was trimmed by 5 bases and the J gene end by 4 bases; junction bases not matched to a gene: 10. The CDR3 sequence is 17 residues long. Germline CDR1 and CDR2: MNHNS and SASEGT.

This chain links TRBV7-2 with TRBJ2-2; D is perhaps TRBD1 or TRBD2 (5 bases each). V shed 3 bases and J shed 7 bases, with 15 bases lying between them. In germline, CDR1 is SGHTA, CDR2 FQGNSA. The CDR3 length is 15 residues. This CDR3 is CASSLGGPQGGELFF. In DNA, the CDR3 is TGTGCCAGCAGCTTGGGCGGGCCCCAGGGCGGGGAGCTGTTTTTT.

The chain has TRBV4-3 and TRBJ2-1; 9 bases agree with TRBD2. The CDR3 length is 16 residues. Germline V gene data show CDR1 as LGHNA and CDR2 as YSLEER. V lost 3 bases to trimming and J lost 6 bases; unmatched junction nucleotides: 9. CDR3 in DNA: TGCGCCAGCAGCCATCTCCCCGGGACTAGCTCCAATGAGCAGTTCTTC. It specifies CASSHLPGTSSNEQFF.

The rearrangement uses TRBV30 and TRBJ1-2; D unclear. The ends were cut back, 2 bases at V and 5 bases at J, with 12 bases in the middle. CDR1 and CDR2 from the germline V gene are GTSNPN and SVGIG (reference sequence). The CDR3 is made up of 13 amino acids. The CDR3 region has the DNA TGTGCCTGGAGTACGAGGGATGGGTATGGCTACACCTTC. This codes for CAWSTRDGYGYTF.

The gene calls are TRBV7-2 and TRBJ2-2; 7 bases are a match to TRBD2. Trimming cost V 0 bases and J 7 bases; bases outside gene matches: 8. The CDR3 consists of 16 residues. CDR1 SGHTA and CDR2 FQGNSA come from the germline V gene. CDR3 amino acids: CASSLARGVFIGELFF. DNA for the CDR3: TGTGCCAGCAGCTTAGCACGGGGGGTGTTTATCGGGGAGCTGTTTTTT.